These T cell receptor beta chains were read from a single sample in a study of blood T cell repertoires in COVID-19. The protocol was immunoSEQ multiplex PCR, while the TCRdb copy is restricted to in-frame clones and leaves out a portion. The table lists 100,000 to 150,000 clones, approximately 91% of them singletons, with 0.95% to 1.5% in the top ten. Sample: peripheral blood. These receptors were collected from a woman of 80 years or more with acute or convalescent COVID-19. CDR3s include the opening cysteine and the closing phenylalanine or tryptophan. D genes are given only for firm matches. Size values are once, few and many counts, or a class for expanded clones, and some rows have none.

CDR3,DNA,J,size,D,V
CASSLGGTGGSQYTF,TGCGCCAGCAGCTTGGGCGGGACAGGGGGATCCCAATACACCTTC,TRBJ1-2,-,TRBD1,TRBV5-1
CASSYDRADYGYTF,TGTGCCAGCAGCTATGACAGGGCGGACTATGGCTACACCTTC,TRBJ1-2,-,TRBD1,TRBV2
CASSPRRTGAFGDTQYF,TGTGCCAGCAGCCCAAGGAGGACAGGGGCTTTTGGAGATACGCAGTATTTT,TRBJ2-3,-,TRBD1,TRBV4-2
CAIKRDRTTDTQYF,TGTGCCATCAAGAGAGACAGGACCACAGATACGCAGTATTTT,TRBJ2-3,-,-,TRBV2
CASTAGSATYEQYF,TGTGCCAGCACTGCAGGGTCCGCCACCTACGAGCAGTACTTC,TRBJ2-7,-,-,TRBV3-1/TRBV3-2
CASSEGQWVFDGYTF,TGTGCCAGCAGTGAGGGACAGTGGGTTTTTGATGGCTACACCTTC,TRBJ1-2,-,TRBD1,TRBV6-1
CASSDSHYRVRSTDTQYF,TGTGCCAGCAGTGATTCTCACTACAGGGTCCGGAGCACAGATACGCAGTATTTT,TRBJ2-3,once,-,TRBV6-1
CASSRGTGYGYTF,TGTGCCAGCAGCCGAGGGACAGGCTATGGCTACACCTTC,TRBJ1-2,-,TRBD1,TRBV7-9
CASNLWANTEAFF,TGTGCCAGCAACCTCTGGGCAAACACTGAAGCTTTCTTT,TRBJ1-1,-,-,TRBV12-3/TRBV12-4
CASSQGHTF,TGTGCCAGCAGTCAGGGGCACACCTTC,TRBJ1-2,-,-,TRBV6-6
CASSPPQGQMAGELFF,TGTGCCAGCTCACCACCGCAGGGACAGATGGCCGGGGAGCTGTTTTTT,TRBJ2-2,-,TRBD1,TRBV18
CASSGTGVIQPQHF,TGTGCCAGCAGTGGGACAGGGGTGATTCAGCCCCAGCATTTT,TRBJ1-5,few,TRBD1,TRBV2
CASSEGQGKQYF,TGTGCCAGTAGCGAAGGACAGGGCAAGCAGTACTTC,TRBJ2-7,-,TRBD1,TRBV19
CASSLTSGSPGELFF,TGCGCCAGCAGCCTAACTAGCGGGAGTCCCGGGGAGCTGTTTTTT,TRBJ2-2,-,TRBD2,TRBV5-1
CSASPGQASGNTIYF,TGCAGTGCTAGTCCAGGACAGGCCTCTGGAAACACCATATATTTT,TRBJ1-3,-,TRBD1,TRBV20-1
CSVASPYEQYF,TGCAGCGTTGCCTCCCCCTACGAGCAGTACTTC,TRBJ2-7,once,-,TRBV29-1
CASAPGGPNYGYTF,TGCGCCAGCGCCCCAGGGGGTCCTAACTATGGCTACACCTTC,TRBJ1-2,-,TRBD1,TRBV5-1
CASGFEGDRAGELFF,TGTGCTAGTGGTTTCGAGGGGGACCGGGCCGGGGAGCTGTTTTTT,TRBJ2-2,-,-,TRBV12-5
CASSLGPTRLGHEQYF,TGTGCCAGCAGCTTAGGTCCTACGAGACTAGGCCACGAGCAGTACTTC,TRBJ2-7,-,-,TRBV7-2
CASSLIGGTHGYTF,TGTGCCAGCAGCTTGATCGGGGGGACGCATGGCTACACCTTC,TRBJ1-2,-,-,TRBV5-6
CASSLKGVVAHYNEQFF,TGTGCCAGCAGCCTTAAGGGGGTCGTAGCTCACTACAATGAGCAGTTCTTC,TRBJ2-1,-,-,TRBV3-1/TRBV3-2
CSASQQGHGNTIYF,TGCAGTGCTAGTCAACAGGGGCATGGAAACACCATATATTTT,TRBJ1-3,-,TRBD1,TRBV20-1
CASSEGDRASTEAFF,TGTGCCAGCAGTGAAGGGGACAGGGCATCCACTGAAGCTTTCTTT,TRBJ1-1,few,TRBD1,TRBV2
CASRQGAQYGYTF,TGTGCCAGCAGACAGGGGGCTCAGTATGGCTACACCTTC,TRBJ1-2,-,TRBD1,TRBV2
CASRSVDRDWNYGYTF,TGTGCCAGCAGATCCGTTGACAGGGATTGGAACTATGGCTACACCTTC,TRBJ1-2,-,TRBD1,TRBV28
CASSLPGQETQYF,TGTGCCAGCAGCTTGCCCGGCCAAGAGACCCAGTACTTC,TRBJ2-5,-,-,TRBV5-5
CASRDLQTGTATGELFF,TGCGCCAGCAGAGATCTACAAACCGGGACAGCCACCGGGGAGCTGTTTTTT,TRBJ2-2,-,TRBD1,TRBV5-1
CASSQGGGPYEQYF,TGTGCCAGCAGCCAAGGGGGAGGCCCCTACGAGCAGTACTTC,TRBJ2-7,-,-,TRBV3-1/TRBV3-2
CASSPEASTAYEQYF,TGTGCCAGCTCACCAGAGGCTAGCACCGCCTACGAGCAGTACTTC,TRBJ2-7,-,-,TRBV18
CASSLAGENEKLFF,TGTGCCAGCAGCTTGGCCGGGGAAAATGAAAAACTGTTTTTT,TRBJ1-4,-,-,TRBV5-6
CASSFPTADTEAFF,TGTGCCAGCAGCTTCCCCACGGCGGACACTGAAGCTTTCTTT,TRBJ1-1,-,-,TRBV5-6
CAISKGQGPTGELFF,TGTGCCATCAGTAAGGGACAGGGGCCCACCGGGGAGCTGTTTTTT,TRBJ2-2,-,TRBD1,TRBV10-3
CASNPGTGGKGYTF,TGTGCCAGCAATCCCGGGACAGGGGGAAAGGGCTACACCTTC,TRBJ1-2,once,TRBD1,TRBV3-1/TRBV3-2
CASSNTQETQYF,TGTGCCAGCAGCAATACCCAGGAGACCCAGTACTTC,TRBJ2-5,-,-,TRBV21-1
CASSLLGQGTEAFF,TGTGCCAGCAGCTTATTGGGACAGGGCACTGAAGCTTTCTTT,TRBJ1-1,once,TRBD1,TRBV7-3